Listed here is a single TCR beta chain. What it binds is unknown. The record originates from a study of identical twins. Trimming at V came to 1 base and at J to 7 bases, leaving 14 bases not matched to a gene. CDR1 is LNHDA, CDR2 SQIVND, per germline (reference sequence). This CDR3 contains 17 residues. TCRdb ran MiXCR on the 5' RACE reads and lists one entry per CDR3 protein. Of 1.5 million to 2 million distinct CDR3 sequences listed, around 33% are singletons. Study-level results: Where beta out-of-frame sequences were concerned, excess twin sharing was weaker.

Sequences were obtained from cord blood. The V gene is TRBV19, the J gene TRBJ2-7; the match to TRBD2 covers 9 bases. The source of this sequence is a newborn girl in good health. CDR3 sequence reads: CASSIAMRGGPYNEQYF. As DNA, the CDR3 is TGTGCCAGTAGTATAGCCATGCGGGGGGGCCCATACAATGAGCAGTACTTC.